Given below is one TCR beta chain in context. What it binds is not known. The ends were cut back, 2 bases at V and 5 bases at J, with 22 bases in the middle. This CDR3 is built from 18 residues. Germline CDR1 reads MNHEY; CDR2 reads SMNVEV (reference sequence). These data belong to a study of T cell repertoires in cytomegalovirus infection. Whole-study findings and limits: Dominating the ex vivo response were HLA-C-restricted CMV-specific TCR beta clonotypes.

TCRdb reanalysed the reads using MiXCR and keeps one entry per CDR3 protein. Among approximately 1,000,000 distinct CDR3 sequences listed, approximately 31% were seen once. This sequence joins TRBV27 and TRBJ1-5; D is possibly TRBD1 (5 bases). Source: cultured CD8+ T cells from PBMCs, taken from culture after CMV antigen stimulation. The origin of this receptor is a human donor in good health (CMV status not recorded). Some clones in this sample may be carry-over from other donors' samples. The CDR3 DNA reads TGTGCCAGCAGTTTACATTACAAATTCCGGGACGGGGATCAGCCCCAGCATTTT. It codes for CASSLHYKFRDGDQPQHF.